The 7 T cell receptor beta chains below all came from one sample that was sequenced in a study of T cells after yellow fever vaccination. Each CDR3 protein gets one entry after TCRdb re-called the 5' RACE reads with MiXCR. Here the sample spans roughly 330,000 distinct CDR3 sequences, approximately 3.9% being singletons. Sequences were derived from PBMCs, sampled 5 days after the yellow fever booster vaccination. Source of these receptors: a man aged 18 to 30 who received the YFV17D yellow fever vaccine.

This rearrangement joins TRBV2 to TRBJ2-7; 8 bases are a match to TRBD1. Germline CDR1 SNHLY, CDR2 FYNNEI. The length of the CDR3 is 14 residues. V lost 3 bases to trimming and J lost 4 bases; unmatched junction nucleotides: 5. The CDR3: CASSEQGAPYEQYV. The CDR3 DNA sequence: TGTGCCAGCAGTGAGCAGGGGGCGCCGTACGAGCAGTACGTC.

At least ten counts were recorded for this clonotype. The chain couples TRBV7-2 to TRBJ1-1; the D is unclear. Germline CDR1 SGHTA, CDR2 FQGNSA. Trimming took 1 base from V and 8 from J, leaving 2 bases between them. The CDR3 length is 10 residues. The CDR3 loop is CASSLVEAFF. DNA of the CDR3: TGTGCCAGCAGCTTAGTCGAAGCTTTCTTT.

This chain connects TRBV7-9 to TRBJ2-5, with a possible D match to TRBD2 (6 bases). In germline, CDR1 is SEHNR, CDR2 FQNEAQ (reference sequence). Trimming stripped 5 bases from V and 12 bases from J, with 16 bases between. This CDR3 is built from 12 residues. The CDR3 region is CASSHPSGDEYF. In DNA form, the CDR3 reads TGTGCCAGCAGCCACCCCTCGGGGGATGAGTACTTC.

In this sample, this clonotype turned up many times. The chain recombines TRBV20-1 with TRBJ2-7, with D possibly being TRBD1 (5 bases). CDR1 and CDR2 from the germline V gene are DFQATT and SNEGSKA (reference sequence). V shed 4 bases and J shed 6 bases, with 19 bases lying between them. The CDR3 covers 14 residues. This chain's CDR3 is CSAITGPLSGEQYV. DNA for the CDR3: TGCAGTGCTATAACAGGTCCGCTTTCGGGCGAGCAGTACGTC.

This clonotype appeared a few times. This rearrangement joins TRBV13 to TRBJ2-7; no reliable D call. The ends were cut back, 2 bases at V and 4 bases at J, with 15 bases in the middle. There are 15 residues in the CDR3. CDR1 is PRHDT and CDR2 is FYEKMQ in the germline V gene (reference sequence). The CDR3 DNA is TGTGCCAGCAGCTTAAGAGTGAGAGGACCTTACGAGCAGTACTTC. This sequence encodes CASSLRVRGPYEQYF.

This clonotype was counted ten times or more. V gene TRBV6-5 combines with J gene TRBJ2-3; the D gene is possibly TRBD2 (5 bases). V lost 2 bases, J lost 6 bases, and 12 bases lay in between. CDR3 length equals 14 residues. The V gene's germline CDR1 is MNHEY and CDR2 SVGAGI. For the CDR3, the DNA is TGTGCCAGCAGTTACCCTCCCGGCGGGGATACGCAGTATTTT. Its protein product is CASSYPPGGDTQYF.

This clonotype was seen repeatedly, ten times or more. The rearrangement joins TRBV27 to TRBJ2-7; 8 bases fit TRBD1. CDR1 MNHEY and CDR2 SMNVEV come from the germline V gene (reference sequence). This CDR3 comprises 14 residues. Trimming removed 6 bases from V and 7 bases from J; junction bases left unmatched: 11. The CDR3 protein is CASRSGQAMGEQYV. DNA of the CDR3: TGTGCCAGCAGATCGGGACAGGCGATGGGGGAGCAGTACGTC.